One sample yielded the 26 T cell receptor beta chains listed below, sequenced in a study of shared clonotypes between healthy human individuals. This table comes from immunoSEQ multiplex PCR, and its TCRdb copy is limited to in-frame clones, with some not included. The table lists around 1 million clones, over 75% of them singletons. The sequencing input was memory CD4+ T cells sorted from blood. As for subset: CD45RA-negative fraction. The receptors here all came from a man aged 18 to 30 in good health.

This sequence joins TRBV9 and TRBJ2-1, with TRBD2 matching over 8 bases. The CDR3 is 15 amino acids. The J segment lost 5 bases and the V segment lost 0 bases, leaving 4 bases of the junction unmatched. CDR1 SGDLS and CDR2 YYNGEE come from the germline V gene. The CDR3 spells CASSVGTSNHNEQFF. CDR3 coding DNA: TGTGCCAGCAGCGTAGGGACTAGCAACCACAATGAGCAGTTCTTC. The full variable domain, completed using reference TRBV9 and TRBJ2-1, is DSGVTQTPKHLITATGQRVTLRCSPRSGDLSVYWYQQSLDQGLQFLIQYYNGEERAKGNILERFSAQQFPDLHSELNLSSLELGDSALYFCASSVGTSNHNEQFFGPGTRLTVL.

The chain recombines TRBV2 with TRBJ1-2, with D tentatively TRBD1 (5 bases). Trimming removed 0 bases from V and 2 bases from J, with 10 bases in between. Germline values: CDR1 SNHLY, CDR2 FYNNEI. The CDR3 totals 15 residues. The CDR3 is CASSEALRENYGYTF. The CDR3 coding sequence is TGTGCCAGCAGTGAAGCGCTCAGGGAGAACTATGGCTACACCTTC.

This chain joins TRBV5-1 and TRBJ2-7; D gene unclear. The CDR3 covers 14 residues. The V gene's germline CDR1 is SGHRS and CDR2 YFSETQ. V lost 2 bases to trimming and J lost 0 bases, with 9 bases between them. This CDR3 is CASSFVGTSYEQYF. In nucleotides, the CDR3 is TGCGCCAGCAGCTTCGTGGGAACCTCCTACGAGCAGTACTTC. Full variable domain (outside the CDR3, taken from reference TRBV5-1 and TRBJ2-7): KAGVTQTPRYLIKTRGQQVTLSCSPISGHRSVSWYQQTPGQGLQFLFEYFSETQRNKGNFPGRFSGRQFSNSRSEMNVSTLELGDSALYLCASSFVGTSYEQYFGPGTRLTVT.

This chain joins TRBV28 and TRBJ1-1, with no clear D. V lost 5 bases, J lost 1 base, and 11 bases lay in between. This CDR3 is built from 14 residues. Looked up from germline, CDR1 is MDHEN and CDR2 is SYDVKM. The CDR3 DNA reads TGTGCCAGCAGTGGCGGAACGGGGAACACTGAAGCTTTCTTT. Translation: CASSGGTGNTEAFF.

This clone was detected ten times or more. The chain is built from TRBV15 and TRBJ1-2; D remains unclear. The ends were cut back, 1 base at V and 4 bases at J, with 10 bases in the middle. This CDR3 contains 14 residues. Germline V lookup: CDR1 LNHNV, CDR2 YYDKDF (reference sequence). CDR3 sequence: CATSRVAESYGYTF. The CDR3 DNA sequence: TGTGCCACCAGCAGAGTTGCGGAAAGCTATGGCTACACCTTC.

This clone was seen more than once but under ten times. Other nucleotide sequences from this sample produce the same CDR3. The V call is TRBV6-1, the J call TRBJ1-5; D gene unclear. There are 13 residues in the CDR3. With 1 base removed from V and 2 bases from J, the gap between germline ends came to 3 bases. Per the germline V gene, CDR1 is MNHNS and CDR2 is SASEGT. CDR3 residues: CASSEGGNQPQHF. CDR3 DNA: TGTGCCAGCAGTGAAGGTGGCAATCAGCCCCAGCATTTT.

The DNA of the CDR3 is TGTGCCAGCAGTTTATCGACCTCCTATAATTCACCCCTCCACTTT. Protein: CASSLSTSYNSPLHF. This sequence joins TRBV27 and TRBJ1-6; D is ambiguous. In germline, CDR1 is MNHEY, CDR2 SMNVEV (reference sequence). Trimming removed 0 bases at V and 0 bases at J, with 3 bases between. The CDR3 is 15 amino acids.

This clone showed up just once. This chain's CDR3 is CARPSGGYTDTQYF. As DNA, the CDR3 is TGTGCCAGGCCTAGCGGGGGGTACACAGATACGCAGTATTTT. V gene TRBV2 combines with J gene TRBJ2-3; 11 bases agree with TRBD2. The V segment lost 9 bases and the J segment 2 bases; nucleotides outside the gene matches: 4. Looked up from germline, CDR1 is SNHLY and CDR2 is FYNNEI. This CDR3 region has 14 residues.

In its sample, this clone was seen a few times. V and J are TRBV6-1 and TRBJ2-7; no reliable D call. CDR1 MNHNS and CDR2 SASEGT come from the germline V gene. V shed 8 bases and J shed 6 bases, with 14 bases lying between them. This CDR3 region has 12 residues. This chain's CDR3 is CASARQVSEQYF. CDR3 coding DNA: TGTGCCAGCGCCCGGCAGGTTAGCGAGCAGTACTTC.

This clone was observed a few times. The CDR3 DNA reads TGTGCCTGGAGCGATCCACCTGTGAACACTGAAGCTTTCTTT. It translates to CAWSDPPVNTEAFF. The V gene is TRBV30, the J gene TRBJ1-1; D uncertain. The CDR3 runs to 14 residues. Per the germline V gene, CDR1 is GTSNPN and CDR2 is SVGIG (reference sequence). Trimming took off 3 bases at V and 0 bases at J, with 11 bases between the two ends.

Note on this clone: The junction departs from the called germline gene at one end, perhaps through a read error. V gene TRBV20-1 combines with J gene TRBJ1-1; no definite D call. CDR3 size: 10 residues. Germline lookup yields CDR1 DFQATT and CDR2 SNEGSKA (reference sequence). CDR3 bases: TGCAGTGCTAGAGAAGCTGAGGCTTTCTTT. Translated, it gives CSAREAEAFF.

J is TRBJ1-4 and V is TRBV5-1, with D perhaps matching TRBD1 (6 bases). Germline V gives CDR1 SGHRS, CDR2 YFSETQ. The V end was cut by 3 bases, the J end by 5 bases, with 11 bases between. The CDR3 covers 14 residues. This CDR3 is CASSSGASNEKLFF. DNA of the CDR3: TGCGCCAGCAGCTCAGGGGCGTCCAATGAAAAACTGTTTTTT.

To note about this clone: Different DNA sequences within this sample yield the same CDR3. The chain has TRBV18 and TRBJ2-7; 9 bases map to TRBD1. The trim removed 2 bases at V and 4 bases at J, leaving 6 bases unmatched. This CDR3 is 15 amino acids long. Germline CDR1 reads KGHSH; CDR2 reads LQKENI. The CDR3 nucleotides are TGTGCCAGCTCACCAAGGGGACAGGGTCTGTACGAGCAGTACTTC. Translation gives CASSPRGQGLYEQYF.

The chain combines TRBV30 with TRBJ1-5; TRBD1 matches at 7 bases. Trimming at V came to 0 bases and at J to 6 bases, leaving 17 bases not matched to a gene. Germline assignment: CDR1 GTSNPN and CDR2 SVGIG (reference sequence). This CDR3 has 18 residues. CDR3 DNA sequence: TGTGCCTGGAGTGTAACTTTGCGAGCAGGGGGATTAGGTCAGCCCCAGCATTTT. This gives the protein CAWSVTLRAGGLGQPQHF.

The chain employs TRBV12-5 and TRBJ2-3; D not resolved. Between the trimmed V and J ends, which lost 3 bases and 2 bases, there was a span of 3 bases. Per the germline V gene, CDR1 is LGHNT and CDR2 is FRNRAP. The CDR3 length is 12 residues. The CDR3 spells CASGFLTDTQYF. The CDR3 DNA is TGTGCTAGTGGTTTTCTCACAGATACGCAGTATTTT.

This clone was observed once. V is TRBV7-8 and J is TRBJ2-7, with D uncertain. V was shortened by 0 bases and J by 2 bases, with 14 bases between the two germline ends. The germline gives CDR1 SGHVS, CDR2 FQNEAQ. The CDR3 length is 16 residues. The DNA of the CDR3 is TGTGCCAGCAGCTTAGCGGGGTACCATACCCCCTACGAGCAGTACTTC. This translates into CASSLAGYHTPYEQYF. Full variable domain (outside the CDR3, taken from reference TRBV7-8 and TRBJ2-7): GAGVSQSPRYKVAKRGQDVALRCDPISGHVSLFWYQQALGQGPEFLTYFQNEAQLDKSGLPSDRFFAERPEGSVSTLKIQRTQQEDSAVYLCASSLAGYHTPYEQYFGPGTRLTVT.

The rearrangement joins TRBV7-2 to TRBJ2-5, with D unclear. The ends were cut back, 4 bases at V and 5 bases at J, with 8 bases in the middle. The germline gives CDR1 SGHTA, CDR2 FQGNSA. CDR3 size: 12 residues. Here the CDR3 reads CASSSIQETQYF. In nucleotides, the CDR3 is TGTGCCAGCAGCTCAATACAGGAGACCCAGTACTTC.

CDR3 bases: TGTGCCAGTAAAAAGGGGACTAGCCTTTACACCGGGGAGCTGTTTTTT. Translating gives CASKKGTSLYTGELFF. The chain has TRBV19 and TRBJ2-2, with TRBD2 identical over 9 bases. The CDR3 sequence is 16 residues long. Trimming cost V 7 bases and J 3 bases; bases outside gene matches: 9. The germline V gene has CDR1 LNHDA and CDR2 SQIVND (reference sequence).

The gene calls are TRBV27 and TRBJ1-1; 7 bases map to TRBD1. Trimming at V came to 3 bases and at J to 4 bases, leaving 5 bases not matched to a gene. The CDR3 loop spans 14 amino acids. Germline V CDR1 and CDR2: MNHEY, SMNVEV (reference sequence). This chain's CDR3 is CASSFNRGATEAFF. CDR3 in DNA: TGTGCCAGCAGTTTCAACAGGGGAGCCACTGAAGCTTTCTTT.

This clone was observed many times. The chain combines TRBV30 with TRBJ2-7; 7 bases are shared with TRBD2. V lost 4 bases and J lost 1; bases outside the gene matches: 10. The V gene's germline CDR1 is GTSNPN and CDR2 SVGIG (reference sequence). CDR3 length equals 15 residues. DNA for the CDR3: TGTGCCTGGAAGCCTAAGCGGGGAGCTTCCTACGAGCAGTACTTC. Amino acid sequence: CAWKPKRGASYEQYF. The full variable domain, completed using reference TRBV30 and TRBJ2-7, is SQTIHQWPATLVQPVGSPLSLECTVEGTSNPNLYWYRQAAGRGLQLLFYSVGIGQISSEVPQNLSASRPQDRQFILSSKKLLLSDSGFYLCAWKPKRGASYEQYFGPGTRLTVT.

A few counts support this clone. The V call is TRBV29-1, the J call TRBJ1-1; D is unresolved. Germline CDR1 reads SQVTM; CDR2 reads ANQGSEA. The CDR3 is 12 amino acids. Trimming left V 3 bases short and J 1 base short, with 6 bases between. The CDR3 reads CSVEPPNTEAFF. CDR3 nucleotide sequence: TGCAGCGTTGAGCCCCCGAACACTGAAGCTTTCTTT.

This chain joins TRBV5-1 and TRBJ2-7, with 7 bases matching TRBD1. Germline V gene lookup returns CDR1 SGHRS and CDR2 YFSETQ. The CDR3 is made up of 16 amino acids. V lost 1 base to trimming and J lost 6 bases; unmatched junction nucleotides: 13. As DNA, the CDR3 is TGCGCCAGCAGCTTGTTTGGCCAGGGGGACCCTTCCGAGCAGTACTTC. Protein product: CASSLFGQGDPSEQYF.

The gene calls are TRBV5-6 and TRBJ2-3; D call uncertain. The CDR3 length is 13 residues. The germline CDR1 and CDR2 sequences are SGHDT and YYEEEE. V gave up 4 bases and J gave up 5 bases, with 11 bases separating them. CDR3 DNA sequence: TGTGCCAGCAGCCCCCTGAATGTAGATACGCAGTATTTT. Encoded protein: CASSPLNVDTQYF.

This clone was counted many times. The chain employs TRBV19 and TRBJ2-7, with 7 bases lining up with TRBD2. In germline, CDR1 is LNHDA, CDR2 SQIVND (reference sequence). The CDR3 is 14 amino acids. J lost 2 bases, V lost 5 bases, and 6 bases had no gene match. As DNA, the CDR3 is TGTGCCAGTAGTGCGTCCGGGACTACCTACGAGCAGTACTTC. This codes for CASSASGTTYEQYF.

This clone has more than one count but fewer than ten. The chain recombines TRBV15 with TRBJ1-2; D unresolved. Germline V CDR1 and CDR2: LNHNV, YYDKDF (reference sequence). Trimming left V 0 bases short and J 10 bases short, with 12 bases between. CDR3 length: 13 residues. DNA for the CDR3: TGTGCCACCAGCAGAGATTTGACCGTCGACTACACCTTC. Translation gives CATSRDLTVDYTF.

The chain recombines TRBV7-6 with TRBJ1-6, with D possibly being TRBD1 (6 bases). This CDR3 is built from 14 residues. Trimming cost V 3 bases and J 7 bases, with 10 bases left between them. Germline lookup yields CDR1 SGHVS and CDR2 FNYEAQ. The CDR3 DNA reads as TGTGCCAGCAGCTTGGGACACGGGAATTCACCCCTCCACTTT. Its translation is CASSLGHGNSPLHF.